This is a list of T cell receptor beta chains from one sample in a study of blood T cell repertoires in COVID-19. Clones were read by immunoSEQ multiplex PCR, and TCRdb kept only the in-frame ones, dropping some. The sample has some 200,000 clones; 80% are singletons. The sequenced sample consisted of peripheral blood. These receptor sequences come from a woman aged 70-85 years with acute or convalescent COVID-19. The CDR3 runs from the conserved cysteine through the conserved F or W. A D gene is named only where the DNA matches it firmly. The listing skips clone size in some rows; elsewhere it reads once, few, many or a size class.

CDR3 | DNA | size | J | D | V
CASSSQKTGGEGYTF | TGTGCCAGCAGCTCGCAAAAGACAGGGGGGGAAGGCTACACCTTC | - | TRBJ1-2 | TRBD1 | TRBV5-4
CSGTDNEKLFF | TGCTCCGGGACAGATAATGAAAAACTGTTTTTT | - | TRBJ1-4 | TRBD1 | TRBV29-1
CASSYGTSGGEQFF | TGTGCCAGCAGCTACGGGACTAGCGGGGGTGAGCAGTTCTTC | - | TRBJ2-1 | TRBD2 | TRBV6-4
CASSTDTGSSSYNSPLHF | TGTGCCAGCAGCACCGATACAGGGTCCAGCTCCTATAATTCACCCCTCCACTTT | - | TRBJ1-6 | - | TRBV11-2
CASSYRRGQEQYF | TGTGCCAGCAGTTACCGACGGGGTCAGGAGCAGTACTTC | - | TRBJ2-7 | - | TRBV27
CASLQTAGETGETQYF | TGTGCCAGCCTTCAGACGGCCGGGGAGACTGGGGAGACCCAGTACTTC | - | TRBJ2-5 | - | TRBV18
CASSIYGTVENIQYF | TGTGCCAGTAGTATTTATGGGACAGTAGAAAACATTCAGTACTTC | - | TRBJ2-4 | TRBD1 | TRBV19
CASSSTDSNQPQHF | TGTGCCAGCAGCTCGACAGATAGCAATCAGCCCCAGCATTTT | - | TRBJ1-5 | - | TRBV7-8
CASSLVVWDRENSPLHF | TGTGCCAGCAGCTTAGTGGTTTGGGACAGGGAGAATTCACCCCTCCACTTT | - | TRBJ1-6 | TRBD1 | TRBV7-2
CAISTGTGGGNQPQHF | TGTGCCATCAGTACCGGGACAGGCGGGGGCAATCAGCCCCAGCATTTT | - | TRBJ1-5 | TRBD1 | TRBV10-3
CATRGQTDYEQYF | TGTGCCACCAGGGGACAGACCGACTACGAGCAGTACTTC | - | TRBJ2-7 | TRBD1 | TRBV24-1
CASSFNGAVAKNIQYF | TGTGCCAGCAGCTTTAATGGAGCGGTAGCCAAAAACATTCAGTACTTC | - | TRBJ2-4 | - | TRBV7-2
CASSESRKGEAGGNTIYF | TGTGCCAGCAGTGAATCTCGGAAGGGAGAGGCGGGGGGAAACACCATATATTTT | - | TRBJ1-3 | - | TRBV6-1
CASSWGPGMGTDTQYF | TGTGCCAGCAGCTGGGGGCCAGGTATGGGCACAGATACGCAGTATTTT | - | TRBJ2-3 | - | TRBV7-2
CASSLPGQTYEQYF | TGTGCCAGCAGTTTACCGGGACAGACCTACGAGCAGTACTTC | - | TRBJ2-7 | TRBD1 | TRBV28
CASSFTRGGANTGELFF | TGTGCCAGCAGTTTTACTCGCGGGGGGGCGAACACCGGGGAGCTGTTTTTT | - | TRBJ2-2 | TRBD2 | TRBV27
CASSKLESSGNTGELFF | TGTGCCAGCAGCAAACTGGAAAGTAGCGGTAACACCGGGGAGCTGTTTTTT | - | TRBJ2-2 | - | TRBV21-1
CASSSAGGGDTGELFF | TGTGCCAGCAGTTCCGCGGGCGGCGGGGACACCGGGGAGCTGTTTTTT | - | TRBJ2-2 | - | TRBV6-2/TRBV6-3
CASSLARTGLNTEAFF | TGCGCCAGCAGCTTGGCCCGGACAGGCTTGAACACTGAAGCTTTCTTT | few | TRBJ1-1 | TRBD1 | TRBV5-1
CASSPAMAGGRDTQYF | TGTGCCAGCTCACCGGCTATGGCGGGGGGAAGAGATACGCAGTATTTT | - | TRBJ2-3 | TRBD2 | TRBV18
CASSGGLAGGPSTDTQYF | TGCGCCAGCAGCGGGGGACTAGCGGGGGGCCCCTCCACAGATACGCAGTATTTT | - | TRBJ2-3 | TRBD2 | TRBV5-1
CVRISAGGGAHEQYF | TGTGTCAGAATTTCGGCTGGCGGGGGGGCCCACGAGCAGTACTTC | - | TRBJ2-7 | - | TRBV7-5
CASSPIMGRGNPTDTQYF | TGTGCCAGCTCACCGATTATGGGGCGGGGGAACCCCACAGATACGCAGTATTTT | once | TRBJ2-3 | TRBD2 | TRBV18
CATSENRVGAEQYF | TGTGCCACCAGTGAGAACAGGGTGGGAGCCGAGCAGTACTTC | - | TRBJ2-7 | - | TRBV24-1
CAWSSGAGWETQYF | TGTGCCTGGAGTAGCGGAGCGGGGTGGGAGACCCAGTACTTC | - | TRBJ2-5 | TRBD2 | TRBV30